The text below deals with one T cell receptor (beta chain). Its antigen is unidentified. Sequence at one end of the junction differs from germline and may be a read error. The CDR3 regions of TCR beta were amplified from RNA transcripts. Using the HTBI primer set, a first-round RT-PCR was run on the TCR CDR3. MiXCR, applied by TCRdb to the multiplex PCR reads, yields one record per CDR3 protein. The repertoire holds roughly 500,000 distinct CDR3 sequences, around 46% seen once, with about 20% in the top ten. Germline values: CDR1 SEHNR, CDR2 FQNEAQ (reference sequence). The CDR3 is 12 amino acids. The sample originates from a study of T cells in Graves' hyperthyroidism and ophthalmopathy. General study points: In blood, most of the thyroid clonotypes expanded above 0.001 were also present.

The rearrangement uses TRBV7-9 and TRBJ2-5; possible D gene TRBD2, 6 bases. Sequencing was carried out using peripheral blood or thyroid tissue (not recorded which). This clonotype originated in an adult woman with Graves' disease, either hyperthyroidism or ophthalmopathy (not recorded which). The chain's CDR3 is CANSLAALTQYF. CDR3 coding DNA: TGTGCCAACAGCTTAGCGGCACTTACCCAGTACTTC.